This T cell receptor beta chain was obtained from a study of shared clonotypes between healthy human individuals. The study's findings and limits: When compared with the clonotypes that were shared by all four sorted-subset donors, the non-shared clonotypes turned out to have lower generation probabilities. Generally, naive subsets came out with larger estimated richness than memory subsets.

Unmatched junction bases numbered 5, after V lost 0 bases and J lost 6 bases. This CDR3 has 16 amino acids. Germline V gene data show CDR1 as SGDLS and CDR2 as YYNGEE. Measured with immunoSEQ multiplex PCR; TCRdb has only the in-frame clones, and not every one. The sample lists about 600,000 clones, approximately 97% occurring once. A remark on this clone: The antigen is undetermined.

Input material: naive CD4+ T cells sorted from blood. The subset here: CD45RA+ positively selected. This chain connects TRBV9 to TRBJ2-2; 10 bases match TRBD2. This receptor was obtained from a woman in her 30s in good health. The CDR3 spells CASSVAVAGGAGELFF. The DNA for the CDR3 is TGTGCCAGCAGCGTAGCTGTAGCGGGAGGCGCCGGGGAGCTGTTTTTT.